These 2 T cell receptor beta chains were all obtained from the same sample, sequenced in a study of T cells after yellow fever vaccination (dated by TCRdb to the late 2010s). Interpreted using the paper, the treatment or condition label stands for: live attenuated yellow fever vaccine strain. Libraries came from 5' RACE. Sequencing was carried out with an Illumina HiSeq 2500. TCRdb's own reprocessing of the public reads used fastp at Q25 and MiXCR and kept productive beta chains. Entries are consolidated by CDR3 protein sequence, retaining the most common genes and DNA. Here the sample has approximately 510,000 distinct CDR3 sequences; just over 20% occur a single time. The ten biggest clones cover approximately 16% of the sample. The specimen comprised PBMCs, sampled 20 to 25 days after the first yellow fever vaccination. The source is a young man who received the YFV17D yellow fever vaccine.

The V gene is TRBV4-1, the J gene TRBJ2-7; D is undetermined. V lost 0 bases to trimming and J lost 6 bases, with 6 bases between them. CDR3 length: 12 amino acids. In germline, CDR1 is MGHRA, CDR2 YSYEKL. CDR3 nucleotide sequence: TGCGCCAGCAGCCAAGATGCTATCGAGCAGTACTTC. As protein: CASSQDAIEQYF.

This chain uses TRBV11-2 with TRBJ2-5; 11 bases align to TRBD2. Germline V gene lookup returns CDR1 SGHAT and CDR2 FQNNGV. The CDR3 totals 17 residues. Losses at the gene ends were 1 base for V and 1 base for J; bases not matched to a gene: 5. This chain's CDR3 is CASSLGDSGGAQETQYF. The CDR3 DNA reads as TGTGCCAGCAGCTTAGGTGATAGCGGGGGGGCCCAAGAGACCCAGTACTTC.